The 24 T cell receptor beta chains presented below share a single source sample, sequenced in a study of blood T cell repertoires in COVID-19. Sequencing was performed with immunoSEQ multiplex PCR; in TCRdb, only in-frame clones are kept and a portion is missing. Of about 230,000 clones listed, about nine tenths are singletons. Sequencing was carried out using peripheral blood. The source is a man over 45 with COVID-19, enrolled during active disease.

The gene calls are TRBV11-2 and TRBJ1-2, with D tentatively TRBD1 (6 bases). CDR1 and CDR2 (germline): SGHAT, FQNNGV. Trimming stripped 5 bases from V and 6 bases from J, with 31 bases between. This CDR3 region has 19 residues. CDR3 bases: TGTGCCAGCAGCCACCCCTGGCCAGATAGGGGGACGGTGGAGAATGGCTACACCTTC. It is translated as CASSHPWPDRGTVENGYTF.

The CDR3 coding sequence is TGTGCCAGCAGTACCGGGTCGCCCCTGCAGTACTTC. Encoded protein: CASSTGSPLQYF. The chain has TRBV12-3 or TRBV12-4 and TRBJ2-7; unclear D gene. The CDR3 spans 12 residues. The V gene lost 5 bases and the J gene lost 9 bases, with 14 bases spanning the gap.

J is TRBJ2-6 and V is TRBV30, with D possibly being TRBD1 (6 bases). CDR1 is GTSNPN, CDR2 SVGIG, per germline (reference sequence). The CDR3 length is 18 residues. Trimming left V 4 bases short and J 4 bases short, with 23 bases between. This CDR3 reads CAWTRLQGSFLGANVLTF. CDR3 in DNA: TGTGCCTGGACTCGATTACAGGGATCCTTTCTGGGGGCCAACGTCCTGACTTTC. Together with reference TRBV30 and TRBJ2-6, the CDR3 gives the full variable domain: SQTIHQWPATLVQPVGSPLSLECTVEGTSNPNLYWYRQAAGRGLQLLFYSVGIGQISSEVPQNLSASRPQDRQFILSSKKLLLSDSGFYLCAWTRLQGSFLGANVLTFGAGSRLTVL.

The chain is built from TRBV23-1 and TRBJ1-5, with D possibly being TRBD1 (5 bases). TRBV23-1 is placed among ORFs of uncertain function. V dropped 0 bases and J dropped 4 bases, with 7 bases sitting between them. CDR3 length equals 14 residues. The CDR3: CASSQSGGNQPQHF. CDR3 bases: TGCGCCAGCAGTCAATCGGGGGGGAATCAGCCCCAGCATTTT.

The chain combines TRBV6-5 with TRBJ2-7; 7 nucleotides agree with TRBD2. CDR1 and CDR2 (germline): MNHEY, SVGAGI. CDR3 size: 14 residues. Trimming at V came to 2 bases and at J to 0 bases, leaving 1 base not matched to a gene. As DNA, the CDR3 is TGTGCCAGCAGTTACGCGGGAGCCTCCTACGAGCAGTACTTC. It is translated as CASSYAGASYEQYF.

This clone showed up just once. The DNA of the CDR3 is TGTGCCAGCAGCTCCTCTAGCGGGAGTAGCGAGCAGTACTTC. Protein: CASSSSSGSSEQYF. The chain recombines TRBV6-4 with TRBJ2-7; 10 nucleotides match TRBD2. The V gene's germline CDR1 is MRHNA and CDR2 SNTAGT. The CDR3 length is 14 residues. V shed 6 bases, J shed 6 bases, and the junction held 8 bases outside the gene matches.

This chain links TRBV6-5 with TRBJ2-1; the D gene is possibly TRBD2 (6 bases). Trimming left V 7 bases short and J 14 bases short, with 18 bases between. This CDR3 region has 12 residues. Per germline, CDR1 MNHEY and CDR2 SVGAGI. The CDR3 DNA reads TGTGCCAGCACCCAAAACGGGGGAGTCAAGTTCTTC. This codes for CASTQNGGVKFF.

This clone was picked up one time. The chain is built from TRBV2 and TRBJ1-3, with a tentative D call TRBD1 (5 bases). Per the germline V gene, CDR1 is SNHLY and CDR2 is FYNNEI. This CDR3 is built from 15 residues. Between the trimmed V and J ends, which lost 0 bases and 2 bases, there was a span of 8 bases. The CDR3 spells CASSEARRAGNTIYF. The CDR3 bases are TGTGCCAGCAGTGAAGCGCGCAGGGCTGGAAACACCATATATTTT.

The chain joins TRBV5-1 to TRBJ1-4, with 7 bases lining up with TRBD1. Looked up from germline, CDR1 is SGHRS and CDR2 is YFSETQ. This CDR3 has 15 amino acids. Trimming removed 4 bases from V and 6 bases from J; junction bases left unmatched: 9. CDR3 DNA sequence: TGCGCCAGCAGCCCCAGGACAGGCGTCGATGAAAAACTGTTTTTT. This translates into CASSPRTGVDEKLFF.

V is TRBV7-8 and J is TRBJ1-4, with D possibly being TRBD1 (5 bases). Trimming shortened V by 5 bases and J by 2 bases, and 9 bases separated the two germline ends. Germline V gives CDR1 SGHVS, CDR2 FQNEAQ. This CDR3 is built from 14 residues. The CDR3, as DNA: TGTGCCAGCAGCAAACAGGAGACTAATGAAAAACTGTTTTTT. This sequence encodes CASSKQETNEKLFF.

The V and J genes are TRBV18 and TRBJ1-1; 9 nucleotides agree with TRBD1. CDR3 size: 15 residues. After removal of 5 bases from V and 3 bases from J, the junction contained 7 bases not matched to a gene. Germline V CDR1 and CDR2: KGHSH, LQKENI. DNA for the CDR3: TGTGCCAGCTCAGAAAAACAGGGGGCGGACACTGAAGCTTTCTTT. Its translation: CASSEKQGADTEAFF.

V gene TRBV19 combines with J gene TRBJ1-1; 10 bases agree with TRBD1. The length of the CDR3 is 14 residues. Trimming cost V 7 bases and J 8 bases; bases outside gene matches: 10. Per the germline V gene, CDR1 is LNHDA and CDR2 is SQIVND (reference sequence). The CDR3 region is CASTEDRGDEEAFF. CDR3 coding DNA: TGTGCCAGTACCGAGGACAGGGGGGATGAGGAAGCTTTCTTT.

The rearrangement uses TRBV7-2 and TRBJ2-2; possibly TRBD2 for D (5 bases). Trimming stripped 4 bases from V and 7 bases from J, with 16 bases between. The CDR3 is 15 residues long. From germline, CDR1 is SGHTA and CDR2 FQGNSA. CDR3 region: CASSSSPGLFGELFF. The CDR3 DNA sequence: TGTGCCAGCAGCTCCTCCCCCGGACTTTTCGGGGAGCTGTTTTTT.

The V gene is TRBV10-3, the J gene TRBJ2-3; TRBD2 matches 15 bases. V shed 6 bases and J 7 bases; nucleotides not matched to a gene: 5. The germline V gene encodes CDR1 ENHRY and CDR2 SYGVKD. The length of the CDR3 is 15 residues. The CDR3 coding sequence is TGTGCCATCAGCGGACTAGCGGGGGGGCCGAATACGCAGTATTTT. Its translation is CAISGLAGGPNTQYF.

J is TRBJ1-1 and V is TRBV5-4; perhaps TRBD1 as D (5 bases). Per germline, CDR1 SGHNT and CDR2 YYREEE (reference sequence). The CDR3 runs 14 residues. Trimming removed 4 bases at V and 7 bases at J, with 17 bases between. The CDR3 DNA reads TGTGCCAGCAGCCCAAACCAGCAGGGAGGTGAAGCTTTCTTT. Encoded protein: CASSPNQQGGEAFF.

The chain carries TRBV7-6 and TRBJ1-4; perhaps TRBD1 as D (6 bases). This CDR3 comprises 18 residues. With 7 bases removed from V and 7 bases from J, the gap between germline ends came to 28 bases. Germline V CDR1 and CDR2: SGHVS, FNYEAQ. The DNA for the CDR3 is TGTGCCAGCACTGGGTGGGGCTCCCGGACAGATGGAGCTGAAAAACTGTTTTTT. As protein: CASTGWGSRTDGAEKLFF.

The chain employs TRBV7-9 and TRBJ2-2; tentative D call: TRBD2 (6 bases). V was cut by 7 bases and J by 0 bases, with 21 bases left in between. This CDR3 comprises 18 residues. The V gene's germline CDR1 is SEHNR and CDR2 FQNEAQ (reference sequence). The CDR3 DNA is TGTGCCAGCAACCCTATTCTGGCGGGGAGCACGAACACCGGGGAGCTGTTTTTT. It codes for CASNPILAGSTNTGELFF.

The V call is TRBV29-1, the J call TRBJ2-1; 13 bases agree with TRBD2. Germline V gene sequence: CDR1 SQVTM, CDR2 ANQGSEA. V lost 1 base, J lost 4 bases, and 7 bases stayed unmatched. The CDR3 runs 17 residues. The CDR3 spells CSVEGPGLAGAYNEQFF. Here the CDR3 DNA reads TGCAGCGTTGAAGGCCCCGGACTAGCGGGAGCGTACAATGAGCAGTTCTTC.

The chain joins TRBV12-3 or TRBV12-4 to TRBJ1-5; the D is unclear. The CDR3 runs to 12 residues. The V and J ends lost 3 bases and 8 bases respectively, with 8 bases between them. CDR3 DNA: TGTGCCAGCAGTTTGGGAGGGAAGCCCCAGCATTTT. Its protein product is CASSLGGKPQHF.

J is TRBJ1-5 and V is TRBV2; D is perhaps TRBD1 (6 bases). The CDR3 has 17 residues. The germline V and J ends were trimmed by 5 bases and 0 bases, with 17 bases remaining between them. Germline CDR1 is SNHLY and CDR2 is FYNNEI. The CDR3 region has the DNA TGTGCCAGCAGTTCCGGTCAGGGGCATTATAGCAATCAGCCCCAGCATTTT. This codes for CASSSGQGHYSNQPQHF.

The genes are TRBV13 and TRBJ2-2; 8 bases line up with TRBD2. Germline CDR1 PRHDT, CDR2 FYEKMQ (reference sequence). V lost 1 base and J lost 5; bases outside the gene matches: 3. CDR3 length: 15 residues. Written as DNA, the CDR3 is TGTGCCAGCAGCTTAGCGGGGGGGCGGACCGGGGAGCTGTTTTTT. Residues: CASSLAGGRTGELFF.

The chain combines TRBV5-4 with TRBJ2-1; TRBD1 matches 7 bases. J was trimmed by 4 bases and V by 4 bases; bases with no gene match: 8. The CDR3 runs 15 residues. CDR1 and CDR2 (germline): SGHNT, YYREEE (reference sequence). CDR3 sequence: CASSAEGARYNEQFF. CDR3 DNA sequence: TGTGCCAGCAGCGCCGAGGGGGCGAGGTACAATGAGCAGTTCTTC.

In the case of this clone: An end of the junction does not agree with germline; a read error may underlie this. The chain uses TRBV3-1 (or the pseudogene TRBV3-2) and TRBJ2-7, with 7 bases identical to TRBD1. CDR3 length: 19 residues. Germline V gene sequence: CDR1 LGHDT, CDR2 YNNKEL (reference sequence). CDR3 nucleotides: TGTGCCAGCAGCCAACGCCGGGGACAGTGGCGACGGTACTCCTGCGAGCAGTACTTC. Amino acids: CASSQRRGQWRRYSCEQYF.

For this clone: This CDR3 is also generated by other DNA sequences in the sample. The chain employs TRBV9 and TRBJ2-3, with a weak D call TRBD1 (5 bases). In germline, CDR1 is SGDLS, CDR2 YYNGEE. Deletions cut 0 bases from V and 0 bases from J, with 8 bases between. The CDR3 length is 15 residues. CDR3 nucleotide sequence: TGTGCCAGCAGCGTAGCCAGGGCTAGCACAGATACGCAGTATTTT. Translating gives CASSVARASTDTQYF.